Here is one TCR beta chain with its context. Its antigen is currently unknown. This sample stems from a study of Ad26.COV2.S vaccination and SARS-CoV-2 variants. This table comes from immunoSEQ multiplex PCR, and its TCRdb copy is limited to in-frame clones, with some not included. Among 400,000 to 500,000 clones, 89% were seen once, and the ten largest hold about 2.4%. Study-level points and caveats: Marked by substantial breadth, spike-specific CD8+ and CD4+ T cell responses were reportedly seen after vaccination.

Treatment of the sample: some 20 received Ad26.COV2.S at low or high dose, single or two shots; several received placebo; per-sample allocation not given. Sampling was performed 63 days after the first vaccine or placebo injection. This person who donated was an adult of 18-55 years in Boston. Vaccination used an Ad26 vector expressing Wuhan-strain SARS-CoV-2 spike. Germline-derived CDR1 and CDR2 are SGHVS and FQNEAQ. The CDR3 loop spans 13 amino acids. Between the trimmed V and J ends, which lost 0 bases and 7 bases, there was a span of 9 bases. The source was peripheral blood, collected in a trial of Ad26.COV2.S vaccine versus placebo. The chain uses TRBV7-8 and TRBJ1-1; possible D gene TRBD1, 5 bases. This TCR came from a person between 18 and 65 years old who received the Ad26.COV2.S COVID-19 vaccine or a placebo. The CDR3 protein is CASSLAERGEAFF. The CDR3 DNA follows: TGTGCCAGCAGCTTAGCGGAAAGGGGTGAAGCTTTCTTT. The whole variable domain, filled in from reference TRBV7-8 and TRBJ1-1, reads GAGVSQSPRYKVAKRGQDVALRCDPISGHVSLFWYQQALGQGPEFLTYFQNEAQLDKSGLPSDRFFAERPEGSVSTLKIQRTQQEDSAVYLCASSLAERGEAFFGQGTRLTVV.